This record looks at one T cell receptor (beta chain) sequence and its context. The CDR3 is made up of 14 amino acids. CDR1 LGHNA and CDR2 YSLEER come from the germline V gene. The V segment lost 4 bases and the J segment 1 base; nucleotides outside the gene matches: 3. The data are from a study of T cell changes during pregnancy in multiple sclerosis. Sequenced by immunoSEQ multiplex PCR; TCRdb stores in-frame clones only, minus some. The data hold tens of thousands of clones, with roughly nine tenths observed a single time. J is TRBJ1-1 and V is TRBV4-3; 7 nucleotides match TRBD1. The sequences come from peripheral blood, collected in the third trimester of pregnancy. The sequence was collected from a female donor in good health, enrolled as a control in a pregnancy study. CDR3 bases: TGCGCCAGCAGCCTAGGGACAGCGAACACTGAAGCTTTCTTT. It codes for CASSLGTANTEAFF.